This TCR beta chain comes out of a study of CXCR3-negative and CXCR3-positive naive CD8 T cells. Findings of the study overall: Similarly elevated diversity marked both naive subsets, with memory CD8+ cells showing far lower diversity. More hydrophobic TRB CDR3s occurred in CXCR3-positive than in CXCR3-negative naive cells.

Details on this clonotype: What it recognizes is unknown.

UMI-tagged TRB cDNA libraries were built via 5' RACE. TCRdb re-called the 5' RACE reads and shows each CDR3 protein once, DNA omitted. Recorded for this sample: about 130,000 distinct CDR3 sequences. The CDR3 runs to 13 residues. Material: naive CXCR3- CD8+ T cells from blood. Subset specified: CD45RO-CCR7+CD27+CD95- naive CD8+ T cells lacking CXCR3 (TNR3-). This receptor was taken from a human donor in good health. Some clones in this sample may be carry-over from other donors' samples. The chain employs TRBV12-3 or TRBV12-4 and TRBJ1-1; TCRdb indicates TRBD1, and absent DNA this call remains unverified. CDR3 sequence reads: CASSYGTEHEAFF.